Shown below are 32 T cell receptor beta chains from a single sample sequenced in a study of human T cells and chemical hapten exposure. MiXCR, applied by TCRdb to the 5' RACE reads, yields one record per CDR3 protein. This sample has 100,000 to 120,000 distinct CDR3 sequences, with approximately 20% found just once. Total RNA was isolated from unfractionated whole blood. These receptors were taken from a human donor in good health.

This clonotype showed up just a few times. The rearrangement links TRBV4-1 to TRBJ2-6; maybe TRBD2 (5 bases). V lost 0 bases and J 0 bases, leaving 21 bases between the germline ends. This CDR3 region has 21 residues. CDR1 is MGHRA, CDR2 YSYEKL, per germline. The CDR3 coding sequence is TGCGCCAGCAGCCAAGACCTCGTATCGGGGAGAGGCATCTCTGGGGCCAACGTCCTGACTTTC. It encodes CASSQDLVSGRGISGANVLTF.

This clonotype was recorded a few times. This sequence joins TRBV27 and TRBJ1-1; no clear D gene. Trimming cost V 2 bases and J 4 bases, with 11 bases left between them. The CDR3 extends over 14 amino acids. The germline CDR1 and CDR2 sequences are MNHEY and SMNVEV (reference sequence). The CDR3 loop reads CASSLRTALTEAFF. Here the CDR3 DNA reads TGTGCCAGCAGTTTAAGGACCGCCCTCACTGAAGCTTTCTTT.

This clonotype was observed a few times. The chain is built from TRBV16 and TRBJ2-1, with TRBD2 identical over 7 bases. This CDR3 is built from 13 residues. Germline V CDR1 and CDR2: KGHSY, FQNENV. The V gene end was trimmed by 6 bases and the J gene end by 9 bases; junction bases not matched to a gene: 8. CDR3 coding DNA: TGTGCCAGCAGACCCCGGACTAGTTTTGAGCAGTTCTTC. Encoded protein: CASRPRTSFEQFF.

The V call is TRBV18, the J call TRBJ2-1, with 8 bases fitting TRBD2. The germline CDR1 and CDR2 sequences are KGHSH and LQKENI. With V trimmed by 3 bases and J by 5 bases, 9 bases remained unmatched. The CDR3 runs to 16 residues. The CDR3 reads CASSPGAGLENNEQFF. For the CDR3, the DNA is TGTGCCAGCTCACCCGGGGCGGGACTAGAAAACAATGAGCAGTTCTTC.

This clonotype was seen a handful of times. The chain employs TRBV18 and TRBJ1-1; 9 bases map to TRBD1. J gave up 0 bases and V 4 bases, and 6 bases lay outside the gene matches. CDR1 and CDR2 (germline): KGHSH, LQKENI. The CDR3 is made up of 16 amino acids. This CDR3 reads CASSLGQGGMNTEAFF. The CDR3 bases are TGTGCCAGCTCACTGGGACAGGGAGGCATGAACACTGAAGCTTTCTTT.

The chain joins TRBV7-2 to TRBJ1-2; 9 positions agree with TRBD1. The J segment lost 8 bases and the V segment lost 5 bases, leaving 9 bases of the junction unmatched. Looked up from germline, CDR1 is SGHTA and CDR2 is FQGNSA. The CDR3 contains 14 residues. DNA of the CDR3: TGTGCCAGCAGCGGAGTAACAGGGGGCGGCGGCTACACCTTC. Encoded protein: CASSGVTGGGGYTF.

This clonotype was picked up a small number of times. The V gene is TRBV7-9, the J gene TRBJ2-1; TRBD1 matches 10 bases. The germline CDR1 and CDR2 sequences are SEHNR and FQNEAQ (reference sequence). V dropped 5 bases and J dropped 7; count of bases not matched to a gene: 17. This CDR3 region has 18 residues. CDR3 sequence reads: CASSPGGTGDYLGNEQFF. The CDR3 DNA follows: TGTGCCAGCAGCCCAGGCGGGACAGGGGACTACCTCGGGAATGAGCAGTTCTTC.

The chain is built from TRBV10-3 and TRBJ1-1; unclear D gene. Germline V lookup: CDR1 ENHRY, CDR2 SYGVKD. V shed 5 bases and J shed 5 bases, with 18 bases lying between them. The CDR3 runs to 15 residues. The CDR3: CAISPGLLRRTEAFF. CDR3 DNA sequence: TGTGCCATCAGTCCGGGCCTCCTCAGGAGAACTGAAGCTTTCTTT.

This clonotype turned up a few times. This chain connects TRBV27 to TRBJ1-1; tentatively, D is TRBD1 (5 bases). Germline V gene data show CDR1 as MNHEY and CDR2 as SMNVEV (reference sequence). V dropped 5 bases and J dropped 8 bases, with 27 bases sitting between them. The CDR3 sequence is 17 residues long. CDR3 sequence reads: CASSQLGAGPSNQEAFF. The CDR3 DNA is TGTGCCAGCAGTCAGCTCGGGGCAGGGCCCTCGAACCAAGAAGCTTTCTTT.

This sequence joins TRBV18 and TRBJ2-6; possibly TRBD1 for D (6 bases). The germline V gene has CDR1 KGHSH and CDR2 LQKENI. Between the trimmed V and J ends, which lost 1 base and 0 bases, there was a span of 10 bases. This CDR3 has 17 residues. The CDR3 sequence is CASSPLVQGSGANVLTF. CDR3 nucleotide sequence: TGTGCCAGCTCACCACTCGTACAGGGCTCTGGGGCCAACGTCCTGACTTTC.

This clonotype was detected a few times. The genes are TRBV4-1 and TRBJ2-2, with D unresolved. The germline CDR1 and CDR2 sequences are MGHRA and YSYEKL. V was pared by 4 bases and J by 3 bases, with 15 bases between. The CDR3 covers 16 residues. CDR3 region: CASSLPMTLDTGELFF. The CDR3 coding sequence is TGCGCCAGCAGCCTTCCTATGACCCTTGACACCGGGGAGCTGTTTTTT.

The chain joins TRBV9 to TRBJ2-2; D gene uncertain. Germline CDR1 and CDR2: SGDLS and YYNGEE. The length of the CDR3 is 13 residues. The V end lost 0 bases, the J end lost 9 bases, and 9 bases lay between the germline ends. Here the CDR3 DNA reads TGTGCCAGCAGCGTAGACGTCGGTTGGGAGCTGTTTTTT. Its protein product is CASSVDVGWELFF. Variable domain in full (rest from reference TRBV9 and TRBJ2-2): DSGVTQTPKHLITATGQRVTLRCSPRSGDLSVYWYQQSLDQGLQFLIQYYNGEERAKGNILERFSAQQFPDLHSELNLSSLELGDSALYFCASSVDVGWELFFGEGSRLTVL.

The gene calls are TRBV6-5 and TRBJ2-7; TRBD1 matches 9 bases. The CDR3 has 15 residues. Germline CDR1 is MNHEY and CDR2 is SVGAGI. After removal of 0 bases from V and 7 bases from J, the junction contained 7 bases not matched to a gene. CDR3 protein: CASSYSIHRGREQYF. CDR3 sequence (DNA): TGTGCCAGCAGTTACTCGATACACAGGGGGCGGGAGCAGTACTTC.

V and J are TRBV9 and TRBJ2-3; weak D call: TRBD2 (5 bases). The CDR3 consists of 16 residues. Trimming removed 0 bases at V and 8 bases at J, with 19 bases between. The germline gives CDR1 SGDLS, CDR2 YYNGEE. The CDR3 bases are TGTGCCAGCAGCGTAGCTACCGGAAGCGCCGGGGTTACGCAGTATTTT. This translates into CASSVATGSAGVTQYF.

At least ten counts were recorded for this clonotype. The V call is TRBV29-1, the J call TRBJ1-1, with 9 bases lining up with TRBD1. Germline-derived CDR1 and CDR2 are SQVTM and ANQGSEA. V shed 1 base, J shed 6 bases, and the junction held 3 bases outside the gene matches. The CDR3 contains 13 residues. The CDR3 nucleotides are TGCAGCGTTGAAGTGGACAGGGGAGCTGAAGCTTTCTTT. Its protein is CSVEVDRGAEAFF.

J is TRBJ2-1 and V is TRBV7-9; no firm D call. The CDR3 contains 10 residues. The V and J ends lost 2 bases and 15 bases respectively, with 8 bases between them. CDR1 and CDR2 (germline): SEHNR, FQNEAQ (reference sequence). The CDR3 reads CASSLNLAFF. The CDR3 nucleotides read TGTGCCAGCAGCTTAAACTTAGCGTTCTTC.

The genes are TRBV28 and TRBJ2-7, with a possible D match to TRBD1 (5 bases). Trimming took off 4 bases at V and 6 bases at J, with 10 bases between the two ends. The germline V gene has CDR1 MDHEN and CDR2 SYDVKM. The length of the CDR3 is 12 residues. CDR3 nucleotide sequence: TGTGCCAGCAGTTACGTAGGGGCCGAGCAGTACTTC. Translated: CASSYVGAEQYF.

This clonotype appeared once. The J gene is TRBJ2-5, the V gene TRBV29-1; TRBD2 agrees at 8 bases. The V segment lost 4 bases and the J segment 5 bases; nucleotides outside the gene matches: 6. Looked up from germline, CDR1 is SQVTM and CDR2 is ANQGSEA. This CDR3 has 13 residues. In DNA, the CDR3 is TGCAGCGTTGCCCACGGGAGGGGGGAGACCCAGTACTTC. Amino acid sequence: CSVAHGRGETQYF.

There are a few counts of this clonotype. This sequence joins TRBV28 and TRBJ2-7; 10 bases agree with TRBD2. The CDR3 length is 16 residues. Unmatched junction bases numbered 16, after V lost 8 bases and J lost 6 bases. CDR1 is MDHEN, CDR2 SYDVKM, per germline. CDR3 loop: CASPPGLAVPSSEQYF. In DNA form, the CDR3 reads TGTGCCAGCCCGCCCGGACTAGCGGTCCCCTCGTCCGAGCAGTACTTC.

This clonotype has a handful of counts. The CDR3 loop reads CASNRQGTGANVLTF. Here the CDR3 DNA reads TGTGCCAGCAATAGACAGGGTACTGGGGCCAACGTCCTGACTTTC. The V gene is TRBV6-1, the J gene TRBJ2-6, with 7 bases aligning to TRBD1. Germline V gives CDR1 MNHNS, CDR2 SASEGT. V shed 7 bases, J shed 2 bases, and the junction held 5 bases outside the gene matches. CDR3 length equals 15 residues.

Ten or more counts support this clonotype. CDR3 region: CASSVQGGSQPQHF. CDR3 nucleotide sequence: TGTGCCAGCAGTGTACAGGGAGGAAGTCAGCCCCAGCATTTT. This chain connects TRBV12-3 or TRBV12-4 to TRBJ1-5; D perhaps matches TRBD1 (6 bases). There are 14 residues in the CDR3. V lost 5 bases, J lost 6 bases, and 14 bases lay in between.

The chain is built from TRBV5-1 and TRBJ2-7; D might be TRBD1 (6 bases). Trimming cost V 0 bases and J 4 bases, with 17 bases left between them. Germline V gives CDR1 SGHRS, CDR2 YFSETQ. The CDR3 loop spans 16 amino acids. CDR3 sequence (DNA): TGCGCCAGCAGCTTGGGGCACAGGGATGCAAAGTACGAGCAGTACTTC. This encodes CASSLGHRDAKYEQYF.

This clonotype was counted only a few times. This chain uses TRBV20-1 with TRBJ2-4; 10 nucleotides agree with TRBD2. This CDR3 has 15 residues. V lost 5 bases, J lost 2 bases, and 6 bases stayed unmatched. The germline V gene encodes CDR1 DFQATT and CDR2 SNEGSKA (reference sequence). Here the CDR3 reads CSALLAGVPKNIQYF. In nucleotides, the CDR3 is TGCAGTGCTCTCCTAGCGGGAGTACCCAAAAACATTCAGTACTTC.

The CDR3 loop is CASSPFSGTSYNEQFF. CDR3 coding DNA: TGTGCCAGCAGTCCCTTTAGCGGAACCTCCTACAATGAGCAGTTCTTC. This rearrangement joins TRBV28 to TRBJ2-1; D perhaps matches TRBD2 (6 bases). CDR1 is MDHEN, CDR2 SYDVKM, per germline. V lost 5 bases to trimming and J lost 0 bases, with 14 bases between them. The length of the CDR3 is 16 residues. Using reference TRBV28 and TRBJ2-1 for the parts outside the CDR3, the full variable domain is DVKVTQSSRYLVKRTGEKVFLECVQDMDHENMFWYRQDPGLGLRLIYFSYDVKMKEKGDIPEGYSVSREKKERFSLILESASTNQTSMYLCASSPFSGTSYNEQFFGPGTRLTVL.

The chain uses TRBV24-1 and TRBJ2-1; 15 bases map to TRBD2. The CDR3 is 17 amino acids. The V gene end was trimmed by 5 bases and the J gene end by 4 bases; junction bases not matched to a gene: 5. The V gene's germline CDR1 is KGHDR and CDR2 SFDVKD. CDR3 region: CATSATGLAGGYNEQFF. The CDR3 DNA reads TGTGCCACCAGTGCCACGGGACTAGCGGGAGGTTACAATGAGCAGTTCTTC.

The gene calls are TRBV6-5 and TRBJ1-2; D unclear. V was pared by 3 bases and J by 7 bases, with 0 bases between. CDR1 is MNHEY and CDR2 is SVGAGI in the germline V gene. The CDR3 covers 9 residues. The CDR3 DNA is TGTGCCAGCAGTTATGGCTACACCTTC. It specifies CASSYGYTF.

The chain is built from TRBV11-2 and TRBJ2-2; D is unclear. CDR3 length: 15 amino acids. V lost 5 bases and J lost 0, with 10 bases in between. Germline values: CDR1 SGHAT, CDR2 FQNNGV. The CDR3 region is CASSLTLANTGELFF. The CDR3 DNA sequence: TGTGCCAGCAGCCTAACATTGGCGAACACCGGGGAGCTGTTTTTT.

The chain carries TRBV12-3 or TRBV12-4 and TRBJ1-4; 7 bases fit TRBD1. V lost 7 bases, J lost 2 bases, and 1 base stayed unmatched. The CDR3 contains 13 residues. The CDR3 loop reads CASNRGTNEKLFF. For the CDR3, the DNA is TGTGCCAGCAACAGGGGCACTAATGAAAAACTGTTTTTT.

V is TRBV28 and J is TRBJ1-5; D gene ambiguous. Trimming took off 3 bases at V and 5 bases at J, with 5 bases between the two ends. Germline CDR1 is MDHEN and CDR2 is SYDVKM. The CDR3 contains 12 residues. Here the CDR3 reads CASSFPYQPQHF. CDR3 nucleotides: TGTGCCAGCAGTTTCCCCTATCAGCCCCAGCATTTT.

This clonotype was counted between two and nine times. The chain is built from TRBV12-3 or TRBV12-4 and TRBJ1-1, with D uncertain. The CDR3 sequence is 15 residues long. The V gene lost 6 bases and the J gene lost 0 bases, with 14 bases spanning the gap. The DNA for the CDR3 is TGTGCCAGCAGAGATACCGCGGAAATGAACACTGAAGCTTTCTTT. It codes for CASRDTAEMNTEAFF.

The CDR3 bases are TGTGCCAGCAGTTTATGGGGGAGGGCCACAGATACGCAGTATTTT. Translating gives CASSLWGRATDTQYF. The chain joins TRBV27 to TRBJ2-3, with 7 bases fitting TRBD2. V shed 1 base, J shed 2 bases, and the junction held 3 bases outside the gene matches. CDR3 length: 15 residues. Germline loops: CDR1 MNHEY, CDR2 SMNVEV (reference sequence).

The chain carries TRBV7-2 and TRBJ2-1; no reliable D call. V dropped 3 bases and J dropped 0 bases, with 9 bases sitting between them. The CDR3 has 15 residues. The V gene's germline CDR1 is SGHTA and CDR2 FQGNSA. For the CDR3, the DNA is TGTGCCAGCAGCTTTCTACAAAGCTCCTACAATGAGCAGTTCTTC. Translating gives CASSFLQSSYNEQFF.